The rows below give T cell receptor beta chains drawn from one sample of a study of CD8 T cells in Susac syndrome. TCRdb called the immunoSEQ multiplex PCR reads again in MiXCR, with one record for every CDR3 protein. Here the sample spans about 150,000 distinct CDR3 sequences, 85% to 95% being singletons. The specimen sequenced was CD4+ T cells from PBMCs. Receptor source: a human donor with Susac syndrome. Both conserved end residues are trimmed from each CDR3. A D gene is named only where the DNA matches it firmly.

>TRBD1|TRBV6-6|TRBJ2-5
ASSYSDRGTETQY
>NA|TRBV6-5|TRBJ1-6
ASSYSARQINSPLH
>NA|TRBV18|TRBJ2-3
ASSDRGPSTDTQY
>NA|TRBV20-1|TRBJ2-7
SADPAYEQY
>TRBD2|TRBV4-1|TRBJ2-7
ASSQAAGGPVEQY
>TRBD2|TRBV4-1|TRBJ2-5
ASSQDVGLARETQY
>TRBD1|TRBV5-1|TRBJ2-5
ASQTGLASPRQETQY
>TRBD2|TRBV14|TRBJ2-5
ASSQPSGGFRETQY
>NA|TRBV2|TRBJ2-2
ASSAGELF
>NA|TRBV20-1|TRBJ1-5
SARDLAGFGQPQH
>NA|TRBV16|TRBJ1-2
ASNVLGRGYT
>TRBD1|TRBV6-1|TRBJ1-3
ASSFSWTGIISGNTIY
>NA|TRBV27|TRBJ2-3
ASSFGPGGTDTQY
>NA|TRBV9|TRBJ1-5
ASSVAYRRAYSNQPQH
>NA|TRBV7-3|TRBJ2-3
ASITGWLLLGRTSDTQY
>NA|TRBV3-1|TRBJ2-4
ASSSKGDIQY
>NA|TRBV20-1|TRBJ1-5
SASRDYSNQPQH
>NA|TRBV29-1|TRBJ1-4
SVTGWGEKLF
>NA|TRBV21-1|TRBJ2-7
ARVSSGRVHEQY
>NA|TRBV9|TRBJ2-2
ASSVRQDSGELF
>TRBD2|TRBV4-1|TRBJ2-7
ASSQETSGGLYEQY
>NA|TRBV12-3/TRBV12-4|TRBJ1-1
ASRSGAVSVAF
>TRBD1|TRBV5-4|TRBJ2-7
ASSSTGTGNYEQY
>TRBD1|TRBV12-3/TRBV12-4|TRBJ1-2
ASSWTGLGYT
>NA|TRBV25-1|TRBJ1-2
ASSGVRAYGYT
>NA|TRBV19|TRBJ1-5
ASPGPQH
>NA|TRBV18|TRBJ2-2
ASSPMNTGELF